The subject of this entry is one T cell receptor (beta chain). The target antigen is unknown. Looked up from germline, CDR1 is SEHNR and CDR2 is FQNEAQ (reference sequence). Trimming took off 5 bases at V and 0 bases at J, with 11 bases between the two ends. CDR3 size: 15 residues. The record originates from a study of T cell responses to AZD1222 COVID-19 vaccine. Findings and limits, study-wide: Reports say nearly half of spike-specific TCRs go after unmutated variant regions. Among vaccine-associated CD4 TCRs, coverage spanned spike, with dominance at 160-218 and 743-854. An increase in Spike-specific TCR breadth and depth was observed after two AZD1222 doses. Among the donors, most were white British and more were female, and clonal diversity was possibly underestimated.

The protocol was immunoSEQ multiplex PCR, while the TCRdb copy is restricted to in-frame clones and leaves out a portion. The sample shows some 130,000 clones, under 90% of them seen only once. The specimen comprised peripheral blood, sampled on day 0 of AZD1222 vaccination. The rearrangement joins TRBV7-9 to TRBJ2-4; D is ambiguous. This TCR derives from an adult in good health. The CDR3 sequence is CASSTNKQAKNIQYF. CDR3 nucleotides: TGTGCCAGCAGCACGAATAAGCAAGCCAAAAACATTCAGTACTTC. Full variable domain (rest looked up from reference TRBV7-9 and TRBJ2-4): DTGVSQNPRHKITKRGQNVTFRCDPISEHNRLYWYRQTLGQGPEFLTYFQNEAQLEKSRLLSDRFSAERPKGSFSTLEIQRTEQGDSAMYLCASSTNKQAKNIQYFGAGTRLSVL.